This section outlines one T cell receptor (beta chain) sequence together with its context. V gave up 5 bases and J gave up 4 bases, with 14 bases separating them. Germline V lookup: CDR1 SEHNR, CDR2 FQNEAQ (reference sequence). The CDR3 is 14 amino acids. Original handling: Amplification of reference gene primers was used by the study to estimate nucleated cell counts. Assay used: immunoSEQ multiplex PCR; TCRdb lists only in-frame clones, some missing. D and trimming were read from the DNA, whereas the V and J calls and clone size are those reported in that table. This table holds approximately 200,000 clones, roughly 80% found once. The data derive from a study of blood T cell repertoires in COVID-19. Study context: Researchers got acute and convalescent COVID-19 samples from the United States, Italy and Spain.

This chain connects TRBV7-9 to TRBJ1-1, with D possibly TRBD1 on 6 matching bases. The source of this sequence is a human donor in a cohort sampled during active COVID-19. The specimen was peripheral blood. CDR3: CASSVQGWSTEAFF. The CDR3 coding sequence is TGTGCCAGCAGCGTACAGGGATGGAGCACTGAAGCTTTCTTT.